These T cell receptor beta chains were read from a single sample in a study of blood T cell repertoires in COVID-19. This table comes from immunoSEQ multiplex PCR, and its TCRdb copy is limited to in-frame clones, with some not included. The table shows 250,000 to 350,000 clones, with roughly 86% occurring only once. Input material: PBMCs or T cells enriched from blood (not recorded which). These receptors came from a woman between 50 and 59 years old who had been exposed to COVID-19. CDR3s include the opening cysteine and the closing phenylalanine or tryptophan. A D gene is named only where the DNA matches it firmly. Clone size appears in some rows only: once, few, many, or a class for an expanded clone.

V: TRBV11-1; D: TRBD1; J: TRBJ1-2; size: -; CDR3: CASSLRRGQGNYGYTF; DNA: TGTGCCAGCAGCCTAAGAAGGGGACAGGGGAACTATGGCTACACCTTC
V: TRBV5-5; D: TRBD1; J: TRBJ1-3; size: -; CDR3: CASSLGDRVGSLVGNTIYF; DNA: TGTGCCAGCAGCCTTGGAGACAGGGTAGGGTCACTCGTTGGAAACACCATATATTTT
V: TRBV5-4; D: TRBD1; J: TRBJ2-7; size: -; CDR3: CASSSSGQGGEQYF; DNA: TGTGCCAGCAGCTCGTCGGGACAGGGCGGCGAGCAGTACTTC
V: TRBV28; D: -; J: TRBJ1-1; size: once; CDR3: CASSPSTPGSTEAFF; DNA: TGTGCCAGCAGTCCCTCGACACCGGGGAGCACTGAAGCTTTCTTT
V: TRBV28; D: -; J: TRBJ1-1; size: -; CDR3: CASFKGAYTEAFF; DNA: TGTGCCAGCTTTAAAGGGGCCTACACTGAAGCTTTCTTT
V: TRBV6-2/TRBV6-3; D: TRBD1; J: TRBJ1-2; size: -; CDR3: CASSYFTGDALYGYTF; DNA: TGTGCCAGCAGTTACTTCACAGGGGATGCTCTCTATGGCTACACCTTC
V: TRBV3-1/TRBV3-2; D: TRBD2; J: TRBJ2-1; size: -; CDR3: CASSQRGGGANEQFF; DNA: TGTGCCAGCAGCCAAAGGGGCGGGGGGGCCAATGAGCAGTTCTTC
V: TRBV7-9; D: -; J: TRBJ2-1; size: -; CDR3: CASSPPGGSAYNEQFF; DNA: TGTGCCAGCAGCCCTCCCGGAGGGTCGGCCTACAATGAGCAGTTCTTC
V: TRBV7-9; D: -; J: TRBJ2-7; size: few; CDR3: CASSLAAGAGYEQYF; DNA: TGTGCCAGCAGCTTAGCGGCAGGGGCGGGCTACGAGCAGTACTTC
V: TRBV4-1; D: -; J: TRBJ1-4; size: once; CDR3: CASSRTPGRDNEKLFF; DNA: TGCGCCAGCAGCCGAACCCCAGGACGGGATAATGAAAAACTGTTTTTT
V: TRBV28; D: -; J: TRBJ1-2; size: -; CDR3: CASSEVHYGYTF; DNA: TGTGCCAGCAGTGAGGTACACTATGGCTACACCTTC
V: TRBV28; D: TRBD1; J: TRBJ1-4; size: -; CDR3: CASSSRDRLEKLFF; DNA: TGTGCCAGCAGTAGCCGGGACAGGCTTGAAAAACTGTTTTTT
V: TRBV13; D: TRBD2; J: TRBJ2-7; size: -; CDR3: CASSYRLSGGRYEQYF; DNA: TGTGCCAGCAGCTACCGACTTAGCGGGGGGCGCTACGAGCAGTACTTC
V: TRBV10-1; D: -; J: TRBJ1-3; size: -; CDR3: CASSERGTSGNTIYF; DNA: TGCGCCAGCAGTGAGAGGGGAACCTCTGGAAACACCATATATTTT
V: TRBV6-5; D: TRBD1; J: TRBJ1-4; size: -; CDR3: CASSWTGNNEKLFF; DNA: TGTGCCAGCAGTTGGACAGGAAATAATGAAAAACTGTTTTTT
V: TRBV5-4; D: -; J: TRBJ2-2; size: -; CDR3: CASSFDSLGTGELFF; DNA: TGTGCCAGCAGCTTCGATAGCTTAGGCACCGGGGAGCTGTTTTTT
V: TRBV21-1; D: -; J: TRBJ1-5; size: -; CDR3: CASSNGGATGNQPQHF; DNA: TGTGCCAGCAGCAACGGGGGGGCGACCGGAAATCAGCCCCAGCATTTT
V: TRBV2; D: TRBD1; J: TRBJ1-5; size: -; CDR3: CASSERTGGAGQPQHF; DNA: TGTGCCAGCAGTGAGCGGACAGGGGGCGCGGGGCAGCCCCAGCATTTT
V: TRBV6-2/TRBV6-3; D: -; J: TRBJ2-7; size: -; CDR3: CASSYADNYEQYF; DNA: TGTGCCAGCAGTTACGCCGACAATTACGAGCAGTACTTC
V: TRBV10-3; D: -; J: TRBJ1-5; size: -; CDR3: CASGEVGQPQHF; DNA: TGTGCCTCCGGGGAGGTGGGTCAGCCCCAGCATTTT
V: TRBV28; D: -; J: TRBJ1-3; size: -; CDR3: CASSFRGNTIYF; DNA: TGTGCCAGCAGTTTTCGGGGAAACACCATATATTTT
V: TRBV6-1; D: TRBD1; J: TRBJ1-2; size: -; CDR3: CASSEGTGGNYGYTF; DNA: TGTGCCAGCAGTGAAGGTACAGGGGGAAACTATGGCTACACCTTC
V: TRBV28; D: TRBD1; J: TRBJ2-3; size: -; CDR3: CATREGAIADTQYF; DNA: TGTGCCACCCGAGAGGGGGCTATCGCAGATACGCAGTATTTT
V: TRBV6-5; D: -; J: TRBJ1-1; size: -; CDR3: CASSYRTPNTEAFF; DNA: TGTGCCAGCAGTTACCGGACACCGAACACTGAAGCTTTCTTT
V: TRBV12-3/TRBV12-4; D: -; J: TRBJ1-2; size: -; CDR3: CASSSGGTYGYTF; DNA: TGTGCCAGCAGTTCCGGGGGGACCTATGGCTACACCTTC
V: TRBV19; D: -; J: TRBJ1-2; size: -; CDR3: CASSIREAGGYGYTF; DNA: TGTGCCAGTAGTATACGAGAGGCCGGGGGCTATGGCTACACCTTC
V: TRBV2; D: -; J: TRBJ1-5; size: many; CDR3: CASSEGGGQENQPQHF; DNA: TGTGCCAGCAGTGAAGGGGGCGGACAAGAGAATCAGCCCCAGCATTTT
V: TRBV3-1/TRBV3-2; D: -; J: TRBJ1-1; size: -; CDR3: CASSRAGHEAFF; DNA: TGTGCCAGCAGCCGCGCAGGACATGAAGCTTTCTTT
V: TRBV6-1; D: -; J: TRBJ2-7; size: once; CDR3: CASSESQAPGQYF; DNA: TGTGCCAGCAGTGAATCGCAGGCCCCTGGGCAGTACTTC
V: TRBV5-1; D: TRBD1; J: TRBJ1-2; size: -; CDR3: CASSLIRDSAYGYTF; DNA: TGCGCCAGCAGCCTGATCCGGGACAGTGCCTATGGCTACACCTTC
V: TRBV28; D: -; J: TRBJ1-4; size: -; CDR3: CASSVTQSKKLFF; DNA: TGTGCCAGCAGCGTCACACAGAGTAAAAAACTGTTTTTT
V: TRBV30; D: -; J: TRBJ1-5; size: -; CDR3: CAWSYQGNQPQHF; DNA: TGTGCCTGGAGTTACCAGGGAAATCAGCCCCAGCATTTT
V: TRBV3-1/TRBV3-2; D: TRBD2; J: TRBJ2-7; size: -; CDR3: CASSHGLAGFAFEQYF; DNA: TGTGCCAGCAGCCATGGACTAGCGGGGTTCGCCTTTGAGCAGTACTTC
V: TRBV18; D: -; J: TRBJ1-1; size: -; CDR3: CASSPDGGTEAFF; DNA: TGTGCCAGCTCACCGGACGGGGGCACTGAAGCTTTCTTT
V: TRBV24-1; D: -; J: TRBJ1-1; size: -; CDR3: CATSRQDTEAFF; DNA: TGTGCCACCAGTAGACAGGACACTGAAGCTTTCTTT
V: TRBV19; D: -; J: TRBJ2-7; size: -; CDR3: CASSISRAPITGEQYF; DNA: TGTGCCAGTAGTATATCCCGAGCACCCATTACAGGGGAGCAGTACTTC
V: TRBV7-6; D: TRBD1; J: TRBJ2-5; size: -; CDR3: CASSHQGARETQYF; DNA: TGTGCCAGCAGCCATCAGGGGGCTAGAGAGACCCAGTACTTC
V: TRBV9; D: -; J: TRBJ1-6; size: -; CDR3: CASSVGYGGNNSPLHF; DNA: TGTGCCAGCAGCGTAGGGTATGGGGGGAATAATTCACCCCTCCACTTT
V: TRBV15; D: -; J: TRBJ2-7; size: once; CDR3: CATSRGYGKLEQYF; DNA: TGTGCCACCAGCAGAGGGTACGGTAAACTCGAGCAGTACTTC
V: TRBV21-1; D: -; J: TRBJ2-5; size: -; CDR3: CASSKLAGGQGETQYF; DNA: TGTGCCAGCAGCAAACTAGCGGGGGGACAGGGAGAGACCCAGTACTTC
V: TRBV3-1/TRBV3-2; D: TRBD2; J: TRBJ2-5; size: -; CDR3: CASTPGIAGIQETQYF; DNA: TGTGCCAGCACGCCGGGAATAGCGGGCATCCAAGAGACCCAGTACTTC
V: TRBV6-1; D: -; J: TRBJ1-5; size: -; CDR3: CASSEYGGASNQPQHF; DNA: TGTGCCAGCAGTGAATACGGGGGGGCGAGCAATCAGCCCCAGCATTTT
V: TRBV20-1; D: -; J: TRBJ2-5; size: -; CDR3: CSARRETQYF; DNA: TGCAGTGCTAGACGGGAGACCCAGTACTTC
V: TRBV9; D: TRBD1; J: TRBJ1-4; size: -; CDR3: CASSETRDSDATNEKLFF; DNA: TGTGCCAGCAGCGAAACACGGGACAGCGATGCAACTAATGAAAAACTGTTTTTT
V: TRBV28; D: -; J: TRBJ1-1; size: -; CDR3: CASSVTGTATFF; DNA: TGTGCCAGCAGCGTTACAGGTACAGCGACTTTCTTT
V: TRBV5-5; D: TRBD1; J: TRBJ1-5; size: -; CDR3: CASSRTGASQPQHF; DNA: TGTGCCAGCAGCCGTACAGGGGCATCTCAGCCCCAGCATTTT